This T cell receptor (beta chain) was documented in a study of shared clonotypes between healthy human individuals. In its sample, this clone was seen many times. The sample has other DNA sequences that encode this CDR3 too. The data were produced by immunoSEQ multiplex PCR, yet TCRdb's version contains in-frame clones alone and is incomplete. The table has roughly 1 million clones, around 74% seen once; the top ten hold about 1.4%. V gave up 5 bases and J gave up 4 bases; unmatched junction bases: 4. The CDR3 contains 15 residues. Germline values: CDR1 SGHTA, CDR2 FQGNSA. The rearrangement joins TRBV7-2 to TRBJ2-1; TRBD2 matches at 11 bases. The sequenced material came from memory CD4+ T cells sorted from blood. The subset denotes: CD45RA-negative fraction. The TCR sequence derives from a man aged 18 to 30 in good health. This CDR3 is CASSPGLAAYNEQFF. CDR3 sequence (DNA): TGTGCCAGCAGCCCGGGACTAGCGGCTTACAATGAGCAGTTCTTC.